The 16 T cell receptor beta chains reported below all come from one sample, sequenced in a study of blood T cell repertoires in COVID-19. Profiled with immunoSEQ multiplex PCR; TCRdb holds only in-frame clones, not every one. The sample has about 440,000 clones, around nine tenths seen once; the top ten hold roughly 1.8%. The source material was PBMCs or T cells enriched from blood (not recorded which). The receptors here all came from a woman aged 18-29 years with acute COVID-19.

A few counts support this clone. V is TRBV5-6 and J is TRBJ2-6; TRBD1 matches 7 bases. There are 19 residues in the CDR3. J was trimmed by 0 bases and V by 1 base; bases with no gene match: 10. Germline CDR1 SGHDT, CDR2 YYEEEE. The CDR3 loop reads CASSLMTGTKSSGANVLTF. The CDR3 bases are TGTGCCAGCAGCTTGATGACAGGGACAAAGAGCTCTGGGGCCAACGTCCTGACTTTC.

V usage is TRBV27 and J usage is TRBJ2-2, with 10 bases identical to TRBD2. Trimming took 5 bases from V and 4 from J; bases not matched to a gene: 4. Germline assignment: CDR1 MNHEY and CDR2 SMNVEV (reference sequence). The CDR3 length is 15 residues. The CDR3 loop reads CASSLQRGGTGELFF. The CDR3 nucleotides are TGTGCCAGCAGTCTCCAGCGGGGGGGCACCGGGGAGCTGTTTTTT.

This clone has only one observation. This chain connects TRBV6-5 to TRBJ2-2; 10 positions match TRBD1. V lost 5 bases and J lost 6; bases outside the gene matches: 6. CDR1 is MNHEY, CDR2 SVGAGI, per germline. The length of the CDR3 is 15 residues. In DNA form, the CDR3 reads TGTGCCAGCAGTCCGACAGGGGGCGAGGCCGGGGAGCTGTTTTTT. Residues: CASSPTGGEAGELFF.

J is TRBJ2-7 and V is TRBV10-3; 7 positions agree with TRBD2. Trimming cost V 4 bases and J 7 bases; bases outside gene matches: 16. CDR1 is ENHRY, CDR2 SYGVKD, per germline. The CDR3 runs 16 residues. The CDR3 region is CAISGTSDILVGEQYF. CDR3 bases: TGTGCCATCAGTGGAACTAGCGACATTCTGGTTGGGGAGCAGTACTTC.

CDR3 sequence (DNA): TGTGCCAGTAGGACAGGGGCGACCTACGAGCAGTACTTC. Residues: CASRTGATYEQYF. The V gene is TRBV19, the J gene TRBJ2-7, with 8 bases that match TRBD1. Germline assignment: CDR1 LNHDA and CDR2 SQIVND (reference sequence). The CDR3 contains 13 residues. J lost 2 bases, V lost 6 bases, and 3 bases had no gene match.

This chain links TRBV28 with TRBJ2-2; maybe TRBD1 (6 bases). Germline CDR1 is MDHEN and CDR2 is SYDVKM. The CDR3 has 15 residues. V was cut by 3 bases and J by 1 base, with 9 bases left in between. The CDR3 sequence is CASSFQTGNTGELFF. CDR3 in DNA: TGTGCCAGCAGTTTCCAGACAGGGAACACCGGGGAGCTGTTTTTT.

The gene calls are TRBV5-4 and TRBJ1-2; D is undetermined. CDR1 is SGHNT, CDR2 YYREEE, per germline (reference sequence). Trimming removed 4 bases at V and 5 bases at J, with 12 bases between. The CDR3 is 13 residues long. The CDR3 coding sequence is TGTGCCAGCAGCCAGCGTATCCTTTATGGCTACACCTTC. It encodes CASSQRILYGYTF.

The chain links TRBV9 to TRBJ1-2, with a weak D call TRBD1 (6 bases). The germline CDR1 and CDR2 sequences are SGDLS and YYNGEE. The CDR3 has 14 residues. V lost 1 base and J lost 6, with 13 bases in between. Here the CDR3 reads CASSVLGDTNGYTF. Written as DNA, the CDR3 is TGTGCCAGCAGCGTACTGGGGGACACGAATGGCTACACCTTC.

This rearrangement joins TRBV3-1 (or the pseudogene TRBV3-2) to TRBJ2-5; 11 bases fit TRBD2. With V trimmed by 4 bases and J by 5 bases, 9 bases remained unmatched. Germline lookup yields CDR1 LGHDT and CDR2 YNNKEL (reference sequence). The CDR3 has 16 residues. CDR3 loop: CASSPATSGGGETQYF. CDR3 DNA sequence: TGTGCCAGCAGCCCAGCAACTAGCGGGGGAGGTGAGACCCAGTACTTC.

The V and J genes are TRBV18 and TRBJ2-7; D may be TRBD2 (5 bases). Per the germline V gene, CDR1 is KGHSH and CDR2 is LQKENI. Deletions cut 5 bases from V and 4 bases from J, with 6 bases between. CDR3 length equals 11 residues. CDR3 in DNA: TGTGCCAGCTCAGGGAGATACGAGCAGTACTTC. Amino acid sequence: CASSGRYEQYF. The whole variable domain, remainder taken from reference TRBV18 and TRBJ2-7, is NAGVMQNPRHLVRRRGQEARLRCSPMKGHSHVYWYRQLPEEGLKFMVYLQKENIIDESGMPKERFSAEFPKEGPSILRIQQVVRGDSAAYFCASSGRYEQYFGPGTRLTVT.

This chain connects TRBV2 to TRBJ1-1, with 8 positions matching TRBD1. Germline loops: CDR1 SNHLY, CDR2 FYNNEI. V lost 6 bases and J lost 0; bases outside the gene matches: 0. This CDR3 is 13 amino acids long. CDR3 bases: TGTGCCAGCAGGGACAGGGTGAACACTGAAGCTTTCTTT. Translation: CASRDRVNTEAFF.

This sequence joins TRBV18 and TRBJ1-4, with TRBD1 identical over 11 bases. The CDR3 runs to 16 residues. V lost 6 bases to trimming and J lost 5 bases; unmatched junction nucleotides: 8. Germline V gene sequence: CDR1 KGHSH, CDR2 LQKENI. The CDR3 loop reads CASSLGQGAFNEKLFF. The CDR3 DNA is TGTGCCAGCTCGCTCGGACAGGGGGCTTTCAATGAAAAACTGTTTTTT.

J is TRBJ1-5 and V is TRBV5-1; 11 bases align to TRBD1. The CDR3 totals 16 residues. V shed 4 bases and J 4 bases; nucleotides not matched to a gene: 7. Germline CDR1 SGHRS, CDR2 YFSETQ. In nucleotides, the CDR3 is TGCGCCAGCAGCCCTGGGACAGGGGGAGCGAATCAGCCCCAGCATTTT. This translates into CASSPGTGGANQPQHF.

This chain uses TRBV18 with TRBJ2-1, with TRBD2 identical over 14 bases. This CDR3 has 19 residues. Germline V lookup: CDR1 KGHSH, CDR2 LQKENI. J was trimmed by 7 bases and V by 5 bases; bases with no gene match: 16. The CDR3 bases are TGTGCCAGCTCAGGTCTTGCGGGCCTGGGACTAGCGGGAGTTAATGAGCAGTTCTTC. The encoded protein is CASSGLAGLGLAGVNEQFF.

This chain joins TRBV11-2 and TRBJ1-3; D unresolved. V shed 5 bases and J shed 2 bases, with 13 bases lying between them. Germline-derived CDR1 and CDR2 are SGHAT and FQNNGV. The CDR3 length is 15 residues. This CDR3 is CASSIRESTGNTIYF. The CDR3, as DNA: TGTGCCAGCAGCATTCGGGAGTCCACTGGAAACACCATATATTTT.

The chain links TRBV5-1 to TRBJ2-7; 8 nucleotides align to TRBD1. V lost 2 bases to trimming and J lost 7 bases; unmatched junction nucleotides: 2. The CDR3 is 12 residues long. Looked up from germline, CDR1 is SGHRS and CDR2 is YFSETQ. The DNA of the CDR3 is TGCGCCAGCAGCTTTGGACAGGGAGAGCAGTACTTC. Amino acids: CASSFGQGEQYF.